These 21 T cell receptor beta chains share one sample of origin, sequenced in a study of radiation and T cells in renal cell carcinoma. TCRdb's table, derived via immunoSEQ multiplex PCR, lists solely in-frame clones and lacks some. The sample lists around 120,000 clones, approximately 75% occurring once. Time point reported: blood 2 weeks post-SBRT. Regarding treatment: 15 Gy SBRT to primary tumor, nephrectomy 4 weeks later. Sequencing used blood, obtained from a patient whose treatment included radiotherapy and nephrectomy. The source is a woman aged 60 to 75 with renal cell carcinoma.

The rearrangement uses TRBV7-9 and TRBJ2-7, with TRBD1 matching over 11 bases. The CDR3 extends over 17 amino acids. Germline CDR1 SEHNR, CDR2 FQNEAQ (reference sequence). The V gene end was trimmed by 3 bases and the J gene end by 4 bases; junction bases not matched to a gene: 11. The CDR3 bases are TGTGCCAGCAGCTTCGAGCTCGGGACAGGGGGTGGGTACGAGCAGTACTTC. It translates to CASSFELGTGGGYEQYF.

This chain uses TRBV11-2 with TRBJ1-4; D ambiguous. The CDR3 has 15 residues. Trimming cost V 6 bases and J 7 bases, with 18 bases left between them. Germline CDR1 SGHAT, CDR2 FQNNGV. This CDR3 reads CASRPSGRGGEKLFF. The CDR3 region has the DNA TGTGCCAGCAGACCAAGCGGTCGGGGAGGTGAAAAACTGTTTTTT. The variable domain in full, with the rest retrieved from reference TRBV11-2 and TRBJ1-4, is EAGVAQSPRYKIIEKRQSVAFWCNPISGHATLYWYQQILGQGPKLLIQFQNNGVVDDSQLPKDRFSAERLKGVDSTLKIQPAKLEDSAVYLCASRPSGRGGEKLFFGSGTQLSVL.

The rearrangement uses TRBV4-1 and TRBJ2-7, with D uncertain. This CDR3 is 15 amino acids long. The germline gives CDR1 MGHRA, CDR2 YSYEKL. The V end lost 1 base, the J end lost 0 bases, and 10 bases lay between the germline ends. The DNA for the CDR3 is TGCGCCAGCAGCCAAGGGCAGCCGCTCTCCTACGAGCAGTACTTC. Its protein is CASSQGQPLSYEQYF.

This rearrangement joins TRBV19 to TRBJ2-2, with TRBD1 matching 7 bases. The CDR3 runs 15 residues. Germline CDR1 is LNHDA and CDR2 is SQIVND (reference sequence). V gave up 5 bases and J gave up 1 base; unmatched junction bases: 4. The CDR3 coding sequence is TGTGCCAGTAGTGAAGACAGGGAGAACACCGGGGAGCTGTTTTTT. Its translation is CASSEDRENTGELFF.

The chain combines TRBV9 with TRBJ1-2; 9 bases map to TRBD1. The junction had 7 bases not matched to a gene; V was cut back by 3 bases and J by 4 bases. This CDR3 has 15 amino acids. Looked up from germline, CDR1 is SGDLS and CDR2 is YYNGEE. The CDR3 region has the DNA TGTGCCAGCAGCGCGGGACAGGGCTTTTTCTATGGCTACACCTTC. The encoded protein is CASSAGQGFFYGYTF.

CDR3 residues: CASSPRQGRGTEAFF. DNA of the CDR3: TGTGCCAGTAGTCCCCGACAGGGGAGAGGCACTGAAGCTTTCTTT. The chain combines TRBV19 with TRBJ1-1; 8 positions agree with TRBD1. Germline V CDR1 and CDR2: LNHDA, SQIVND (reference sequence). This CDR3 spans 15 amino acids. V dropped 5 bases and J dropped 4; count of bases not matched to a gene: 9.

The chain has TRBV2 and TRBJ1-6; D remains unclear. Trimming cost V 11 bases and J 5 bases, with 19 bases left between them. CDR1 is SNHLY and CDR2 is FYNNEI in the germline V gene. This CDR3 comprises 15 residues. The CDR3 DNA is TGTGCCGGATCGGACGGCGGTCGGAATAATTCACCCCTCCACTTT. Amino acid sequence: CAGSDGGRNNSPLHF.

The chain has TRBV10-2 and TRBJ1-1; D not resolved. CDR3 length equals 14 residues. V lost 6 bases and J lost 4, with 15 bases in between. Germline CDR1 is WSHSY and CDR2 is SAAADI. CDR3 sequence: CASRTPGQITEAFF. The CDR3 DNA reads TGCGCCAGCAGGACTCCCGGGCAGATCACTGAAGCTTTCTTT.

V usage is TRBV7-2 and J usage is TRBJ2-7; D remains unclear. Germline-derived CDR1 and CDR2 are SGHTA and FQGNSA. V was cut by 1 base and J by 6 bases, with 13 bases left in between. This CDR3 has 14 residues. The CDR3 nucleotides are TGTGCCAGCAGCTTAGAGACCATCCGGCGCGAGCAGTACTTC. This gives the protein CASSLETIRREQYF.

The V gene is TRBV29-1, the J gene TRBJ2-7; 7 bases are a match to TRBD2. Germline CDR1 reads SQVTM; CDR2 reads ANQGSEA. The junction had 1 base not matched to a gene; V was cut back by 2 bases and J by 3 bases. This CDR3 spans 12 amino acids. In DNA, the CDR3 is TGCAGCGTTGAATCTAGCGGCTACGAGCAGTACTTC. Amino acids: CSVESSGYEQYF.

The V and J genes are TRBV2 and TRBJ1-2; D is unclear. Germline V gives CDR1 SNHLY, CDR2 FYNNEI. Trimming stripped 0 bases from V and 8 bases from J, with 22 bases between. CDR3 length: 17 amino acids. DNA of the CDR3: TGTGCCAGCAGTGAAGCGCTTCGTGGTCCTGGGTCCGGCGGCTACACCTTC. Protein sequence: CASSEALRGPGSGGYTF. The whole variable domain, filled in from reference TRBV2 and TRBJ1-2, reads EPEVTQTPSHQVTQMGQEVILRCVPISNHLYFYWYRQILGQKVEFLVSFYNNEISEKSEIFDDQFSVERPDGSNFTLKIRSTKLEDSAMYFCASSEALRGPGSGGYTFGSGTRLTVV.

The gene calls are TRBV19 and TRBJ1-5; 10 nucleotides line up with TRBD1. V lost 9 bases and J lost 2; bases outside the gene matches: 4. Germline V gene data show CDR1 as LNHDA and CDR2 as SQIVND (reference sequence). The CDR3 is 14 amino acids. The CDR3 reads CASSGTGGNQPQHF. In nucleotides, the CDR3 is TGTGCCAGCTCCGGGACAGGGGGCAATCAGCCCCAGCATTTT.

The chain employs TRBV7-2 and TRBJ2-7; 10 nucleotides match TRBD2. Germline V CDR1 and CDR2: SGHTA, FQGNSA. Trimming removed 5 bases from V and 8 bases from J; junction bases left unmatched: 12. The CDR3 has 15 amino acids. The CDR3 region is CASSPPSSGRLKQYF. The DNA for the CDR3 is TGTGCCAGCAGCCCCCCCTCTAGCGGGAGATTAAAGCAGTACTTC. Looking up the rest from reference TRBV7-2 and TRBJ2-7 gives the full variable domain: GAGVSQSPSNKVTEKGKDVELRCDPISGHTALYWYRQSLGQGLEFLIYFQGNSAPDKSGLPSDRFSAERTGGSVSTLTIQRTQQEDSAVYLCASSPPSSGRLKQYFGPGTRLTVT.

This rearrangement joins TRBV28 to TRBJ1-4; unclear D gene. Germline V gene data show CDR1 as MDHEN and CDR2 as SYDVKM. The V end lost 7 bases, the J end lost 0 bases, and 3 bases lay between the germline ends. CDR3 length equals 12 residues. The DNA for the CDR3 is TGTGCCAGCACGGCAACTAATGAAAAACTGTTTTTT. Its protein product is CASTATNEKLFF.

This chain links TRBV10-3 with TRBJ2-5; no firm D call. Trimming stripped 4 bases from V and 2 bases from J, with 8 bases between. The germline V gene has CDR1 ENHRY and CDR2 SYGVKD. CDR3 length equals 13 residues. CDR3 nucleotides: TGTGCCATCAGTGTGCGAGAGCAAGAGACCCAGTACTTC. It encodes CAISVREQETQYF.

This clone was recorded once. The CDR3 DNA sequence: TGTGCCAGCAGTTACACCCGGACCAACACAGATACGCAGTATTTT. This codes for CASSYTRTNTDTQYF. The chain has TRBV6-6 and TRBJ2-3; D gene uncertain. The CDR3 totals 15 residues. CDR1 and CDR2 from the germline V gene are MNHNY and SVGAGI (reference sequence). V was shortened by 2 bases and J by 2 bases, with 11 bases between the two germline ends.

CDR3 nucleotides: TGTGCCACCAGCAACGGGGATTTAGATACGCAGTATTTT. Translation gives CATSNGDLDTQYF. The rearrangement uses TRBV15 and TRBJ2-3, with a possible D match to TRBD2 (5 bases). The ends were cut back, 4 bases at V and 5 bases at J, with 10 bases in the middle. The CDR3 is 13 amino acids. CDR1 LNHNV and CDR2 YYDKDF come from the germline V gene (reference sequence). Full variable domain (outside the CDR3, taken from reference TRBV15 and TRBJ2-3): DAMVIQNPRYQVTQFGKPVTLSCSQTLNHNVMYWYQQKSSQAPKLLFHYYDKDFNNEADTPDNFQSRRPNTSFCFLDIRSPGLGDTAMYLCATSNGDLDTQYFGPGTRLTVL.

The chain uses TRBV18 and TRBJ2-7; perhaps TRBD1 as D (6 bases). V shed 5 bases and J shed 0 bases, with 11 bases lying between them. Germline values: CDR1 KGHSH, CDR2 LQKENI. This CDR3 is built from 14 residues. Here the CDR3 DNA reads TGTGCCAGCTCAATCCGGGACATCTCCTACGAGCAGTACTTC. Translated, it gives CASSIRDISYEQYF.

V gene TRBV4-3 combines with J gene TRBJ2-1; TRBD2 aligns across 8 bases. Germline CDR1 LGHNA, CDR2 YSLEER. V dropped 1 base and J dropped 8; count of bases not matched to a gene: 10. There are 16 residues in the CDR3. For the CDR3, the DNA is TGCGCCAGCAGCCAAGTTTTGGGCGGGAGGCCCGATGAGCAGTTCTTC. Translating gives CASSQVLGGRPDEQFF.

This sequence joins TRBV14 and TRBJ1-1, with 11 positions matching TRBD1. Trimming at V came to 4 bases and at J to 10 bases, leaving 14 bases not matched to a gene. The CDR3 consists of 16 residues. Germline lookup yields CDR1 SGHDN and CDR2 FVKESK. The CDR3 protein is CASSRGGTDRGQLAFF. The CDR3, as DNA: TGTGCCAGCAGCCGGGGAGGAACGGACAGGGGGCAACTAGCTTTCTTT.

CDR3 coding DNA: TGTGCCAGCAGAGAGGGGCTGAAAGCTTTCTTT. Translated, it gives CASREGLKAFF. J is TRBJ1-1 and V is TRBV6-5, with TRBD1 as a possible D gene (5 bases). The CDR3 has 11 residues. Trimming pared 6 bases from V and 9 bases from J, leaving 11 bases between. Germline loops: CDR1 MNHEY, CDR2 SVGAGI.